One and the same sample provided the 13 T cell receptor beta chains below, sequenced in a study of blood T cell repertoires in COVID-19. Sequenced by immunoSEQ multiplex PCR; TCRdb stores in-frame clones only, minus some. This sample yields roughly 200,000 clones, of which 80% to 90% are seen a single time; under 12% belongs to the top ten. The sequencing sample was made of peripheral blood. The receptors here all came from a woman older than 75 with COVID-19, enrolled during active disease.

This clone was seen only once. An end of the junction does not agree with germline; a read error may underlie this. The V and J genes are TRBV28 and TRBJ2-3; TRBD1 is a possible D gene (6 bases). Germline V lookup: CDR1 MDHEN, CDR2 SYDVKM. The CDR3 is made up of 13 amino acids. The CDR3, as DNA: TGTGCCAGCAGTCAACCTTCGATGGGGGCCTCAAGGTTT. Translated, it gives CASSQPSMGASRF.

This chain links TRBV10-3 with TRBJ1-5, with D possibly TRBD1 on 5 matching bases. V lost 1 base to trimming and J lost 3 bases, with 10 bases between them. This CDR3 is 15 amino acids long. Looked up from germline, CDR1 is ENHRY and CDR2 is SYGVKD. The CDR3 protein is CAISELSGNNQPQHF. The CDR3 nucleotides read TGTGCCATCAGTGAGTTATCAGGGAACAATCAGCCCCAGCATTTT.

V usage is TRBV18 and J usage is TRBJ2-2; maybe TRBD1 (6 bases). The CDR3 consists of 16 residues. Germline V gene lookup returns CDR1 KGHSH and CDR2 LQKENI. Trimming shortened V by 3 bases and J by 4 bases, and 15 bases separated the two germline ends. CDR3 loop: CASSPVTMDSTGELFF. CDR3 bases: TGTGCCAGCTCACCCGTAACCATGGACAGCACCGGGGAGCTGTTTTTT. Complete variable domain (other parts from reference TRBV18 and TRBJ2-2): NAGVMQNPRHLVRRRGQEARLRCSPMKGHSHVYWYRQLPEEGLKFMVYLQKENIIDESGMPKERFSAEFPKEGPSILRIQQVVRGDSAAYFCASSPVTMDSTGELFFGEGSRLTVL.

This rearrangement joins TRBV7-2 to TRBJ1-4; weak D call: TRBD1 (5 bases). The germline V gene has CDR1 SGHTA and CDR2 FQGNSA. Trimming pared 5 bases from V and 8 bases from J, leaving 15 bases between. This CDR3 has 14 residues. The chain's CDR3 is CASSLGHGREKLFF. DNA of the CDR3: TGTGCCAGCAGCCTTGGACACGGTCGGGAAAAACTGTTTTTT. The complete variable domain, with remaining parts taken from reference TRBV7-2 and TRBJ1-4, reads GAGVSQSPSNKVTEKGKDVELRCDPISGHTALYWYRQSLGQGLEFLIYFQGNSAPDKSGLPSDRFSAERTGGSVSTLTIQRTQQEDSAVYLCASSLGHGREKLFFGSGTQLSVL.

This clone occurred a few times. V usage is TRBV5-1 and J usage is TRBJ2-3; 9 bases map to TRBD2. V shed 0 bases and J 2 bases; nucleotides not matched to a gene: 16. The germline V gene encodes CDR1 SGHRS and CDR2 YFSETQ. The CDR3 spans 20 residues. CDR3 in amino acids: CASSLELSLTAGGPTDTQYF. The CDR3, as DNA: TGCGCCAGCAGCTTGGAGTTGTCCCTTACGGCGGGGGGGCCCACAGATACGCAGTATTTT.

This chain uses TRBV20-1 with TRBJ1-2, with D unclear. Per the germline V gene, CDR1 is DFQATT and CDR2 is SNEGSKA (reference sequence). V was shortened by 2 bases and J by 4 bases, with 5 bases between the two germline ends. This CDR3 spans 11 amino acids. CDR3 in amino acids: CSARTSYGYTF. In DNA, the CDR3 is TGCAGTGCTAGAACTTCCTATGGCTACACCTTC.

The V and J genes are TRBV7-9 and TRBJ1-3, with no clear D. The germline V and J ends were trimmed by 6 bases and 8 bases, with 11 bases remaining between them. This CDR3 contains 12 residues. Germline CDR1 and CDR2: SEHNR and FQNEAQ (reference sequence). Here the CDR3 DNA reads TGTGCCAGCAGTCAAGTCCAGGACACCATATATTTT. Its protein is CASSQVQDTIYF.

V usage is TRBV7-9 and J usage is TRBJ1-3; tentative D call: TRBD1 (5 bases). The CDR3 loop spans 16 amino acids. CDR1 SEHNR and CDR2 FQNEAQ come from the germline V gene (reference sequence). V was clipped by 5 bases and J by 2 bases, with 16 bases between them. The CDR3 nucleotides read TGTGCCAGCAGCCGATCCACAGGTGAACCTGGAAACACCATATATTTT. Its protein product is CASSRSTGEPGNTIYF.

The V gene is TRBV30, the J gene TRBJ1-6; D is unresolved. The CDR3 extends over 10 amino acids. Germline CDR1 is GTSNPN and CDR2 is SVGIG (reference sequence). The V end lost 3 bases, the J end lost 14 bases, and 8 bases lay between the germline ends. This CDR3 is CAWRPGTLHF. CDR3 sequence (DNA): TGTGCCTGGAGGCCCGGGACCCTCCACTTT.

The chain links TRBV6-2 or TRBV6-3 to TRBJ1-6, with D unresolved. Deletions cut 0 bases from V and 7 bases from J, with 10 bases between. Per germline, CDR1 MNHEY and CDR2 SVGEGT. CDR3 size: 15 residues. CDR3 residues: CASSYSPGGNSPLHF. In nucleotides, the CDR3 is TGTGCCAGCAGTTACTCACCTGGAGGGAATTCACCCCTCCACTTT.

This clone was detected only once. The chain has TRBV9 and TRBJ2-3, with TRBD2 identical over 8 bases. The CDR3 loop spans 15 amino acids. Germline V gene data show CDR1 as SGDLS and CDR2 as YYNGEE. The trim removed 0 bases at V and 5 bases at J, leaving 5 bases unmatched. DNA of the CDR3: TGTGCCAGCAGCGTAGCGGGGGGGCCGTTAGATACGCAGTATTTT. It translates to CASSVAGGPLDTQYF.

J is TRBJ1-2 and V is TRBV7-8, with a weak D call TRBD1 (5 bases). This CDR3 has 14 residues. Germline assignment: CDR1 SGHVS and CDR2 FQNEAQ. The V end was cut by 6 bases, the J end by 6 bases, with 17 bases between. CDR3 protein: CASSIAAGLHGYTF. CDR3 coding DNA: TGTGCCAGCAGTATTGCCGCGGGACTTCATGGCTACACCTTC.

The rearrangement uses TRBV6-2 or TRBV6-3 and TRBJ2-5, with D possibly matching TRBD2 (7 bases). Germline values: CDR1 MNHEY, CDR2 SVGEGT. V lost 2 bases, J lost 2 bases, and 15 bases lay in between. The CDR3 is made up of 16 amino acids. The CDR3 DNA reads TGTGCCAGCAGTTACGGGGGGGCTCGGGGACAAGAGACCCAGTACTTC. Its protein is CASSYGGARGQETQYF.